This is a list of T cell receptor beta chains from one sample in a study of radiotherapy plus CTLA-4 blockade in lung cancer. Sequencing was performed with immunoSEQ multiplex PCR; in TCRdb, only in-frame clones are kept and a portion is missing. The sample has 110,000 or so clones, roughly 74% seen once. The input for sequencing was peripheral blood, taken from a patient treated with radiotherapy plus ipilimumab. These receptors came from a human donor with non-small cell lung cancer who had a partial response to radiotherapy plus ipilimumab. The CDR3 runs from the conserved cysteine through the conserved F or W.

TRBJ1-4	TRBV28	CASVLRAANEKLFF
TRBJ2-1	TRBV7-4	CASSRGLAEIDHNEQFF
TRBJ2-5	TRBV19	CASSVQRMRGLQETQYF
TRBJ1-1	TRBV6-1	CASSSRGFGSTEAFF
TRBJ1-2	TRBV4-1	CASSQPWDTGGYTF
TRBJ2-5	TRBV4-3	CASSQATTGSQYF
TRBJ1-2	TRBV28	CASSFSDRVYGYTF
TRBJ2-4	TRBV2	CASNLRDRGIQYF
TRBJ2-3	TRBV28	CASSPRQGRSTDTQYF
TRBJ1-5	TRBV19	CASSIWAGDSNQPQHF
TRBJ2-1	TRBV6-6	CASSYSGGRSNNEQFF
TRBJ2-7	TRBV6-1	CASSEGGGSIYEQYF
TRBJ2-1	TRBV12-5	CATSTGFYNEQFF
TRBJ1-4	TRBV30	CAWSVQEGEKLFF
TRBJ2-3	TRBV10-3	CAISEPGGTRGDTQYF
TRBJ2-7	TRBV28	CASSLWRVRGAAGPSYEQYF
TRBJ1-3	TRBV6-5	CASGTGGISGNTIYF
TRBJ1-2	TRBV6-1	CASSDWGGDNYGYTF
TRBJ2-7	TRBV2	CASSEQGGRVSGEQYF
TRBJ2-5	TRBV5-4	CASSSGLADETQYF
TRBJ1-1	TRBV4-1	CASRGQLKNTEAFF
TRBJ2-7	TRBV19	CASSFSGRLSYEQYF
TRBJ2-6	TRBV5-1	CASSRGTGESGANVLTF
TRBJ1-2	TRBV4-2	CASSQDIPGGVYGYTF
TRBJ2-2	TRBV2	CASSKGLAGGPHTGELFF
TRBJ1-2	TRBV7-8	CASRRDRGDYGYTF
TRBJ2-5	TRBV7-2	CASRRNGGETQYF
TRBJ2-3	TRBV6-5	CASSGSGASTDTQYF
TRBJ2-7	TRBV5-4	CASSPGQGDLYEQYF
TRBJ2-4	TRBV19	CASSPPFEPTFYF
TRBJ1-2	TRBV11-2	CASSLDPFSNYGYTF
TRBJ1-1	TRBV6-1	CASTWDRLRGKAFF
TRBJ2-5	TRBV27	CASSQTSAKETQYF
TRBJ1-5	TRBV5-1	CASSAGSGVNQPQHF
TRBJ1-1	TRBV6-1	CASSESVNTEAFF
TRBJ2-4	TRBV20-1	CSARPGKGNF